This passage covers 27 T cell receptor beta chains from one sample sequenced in a study of ipilimumab plus nivolumab after autologous stem cell transplantation. Produced via immunoSEQ multiplex PCR; TCRdb's table is partial and in-frame only. Here the sample spans roughly 12,000 clones, 65% to 75% being singletons. The sequencing here drew on PBMCs, taken in a trial of ipilimumab plus nivolumab as post-transplant consolidation. Receptors originate from a male donor with multiple myeloma.

The gene calls are TRBV5-5 and TRBJ1-4, with a tentative D call TRBD1 (5 bases). This CDR3 contains 16 residues. V was trimmed by 4 bases and J by 0 bases, leaving 13 bases between them. Per the germline V gene, CDR1 is SGHKS and CDR2 is YYEKEE (reference sequence). The chain's CDR3 is CASSIGASATNEKLFF. The CDR3 nucleotides are TGTGCCAGCAGCATTGGGGCATCTGCAACTAATGAAAAACTGTTTTTT.

This clone occurred once. V and J are TRBV5-6 and TRBJ2-2, with D possibly called TRBD1 or TRBD2 (5 bases each). Germline lookup yields CDR1 SGHDT and CDR2 YYEEEE. The V gene lost 0 bases and the J gene lost 2 bases, with 8 bases spanning the gap. The CDR3 has 15 amino acids. Written as DNA, the CDR3 is TGTGCCAGCAGCTTGGGAGGGACCAACACCGGGGAGCTGTTTTTT. Its protein product is CASSLGGTNTGELFF.

The rearrangement links TRBV6-6 to TRBJ1-2, with D perhaps matching TRBD1 (5 bases). There are 14 residues in the CDR3. The germline CDR1 and CDR2 sequences are MNHNY and SVGAGI (reference sequence). The germline V and J ends were trimmed by 7 bases and 4 bases, with 16 bases remaining between them. The CDR3 loop is CASTNPGRSYGYTF. CDR3 nucleotide sequence: TGTGCCAGCACCAACCCGGGACGATCCTATGGCTACACCTTC.

This clone turned up a few times. This chain links TRBV4-3 with TRBJ1-1; TRBD1 might be the D (6 bases). Between the trimmed V and J ends, which lost 0 bases and 4 bases, there was a span of 15 bases. This CDR3 has 16 amino acids. The germline V gene has CDR1 LGHNA and CDR2 YSLEER. The CDR3 spells CASSQDFNRAGTEAFF. The DNA of the CDR3 is TGCGCCAGCAGCCAAGATTTTAACAGGGCGGGCACTGAAGCTTTCTTT.

By sample fraction, this clone is medium-sized (0.01 to 0.1%). The chain couples TRBV4-2 to TRBJ2-3; possible D gene TRBD2, 6 bases. Germline values: CDR1 LGHNA, CDR2 YNFKEQ. This CDR3 is built from 15 residues. Trimming took off 5 bases at V and 2 bases at J, with 14 bases between the two ends. The CDR3 here is CASSYRDSDTDTQYF. The CDR3 coding sequence is TGTGCCAGCAGCTACCGGGACTCTGACACAGATACGCAGTATTTT.

The rearrangement links TRBV6-6 to TRBJ2-7; a weak D match, TRBD1 (5 bases). CDR3 length: 13 residues. V was trimmed by 6 bases and J by 3 bases, leaving 12 bases between them. From germline, CDR1 is MNHNY and CDR2 SVGAGI (reference sequence). The CDR3, as DNA: TGTGCCAGCAGGCTACAGGAGTACTACGAGCAGTACTTC. As protein: CASRLQEYYEQYF.

The V call is TRBV7-2, the J call TRBJ1-5, with 9 positions matching TRBD1. V lost 1 base and J lost 6; bases outside the gene matches: 13. The CDR3 totals 18 residues. CDR1 is SGHTA, CDR2 FQGNSA, per germline. CDR3 nucleotide sequence: TGTGCCAGCAGCTTAGTAGCCGCAACAGGGGGCAACTCTCAGCCCCAGCATTTT. Translating it yields CASSLVAATGGNSQPQHF.

The CDR3 region is CASSSFGDTQYF. The CDR3 DNA sequence: TGTGCCAGTAGTTCATTCGGGGATACGCAGTATTTT. V is TRBV19 and J is TRBJ2-3; D ambiguous. Germline V gene sequence: CDR1 LNHDA, CDR2 SQIVND (reference sequence). V lost 5 bases to trimming and J lost 6 bases, with 9 bases between them. The CDR3 runs to 12 residues.

The V gene is TRBV5-1, the J gene TRBJ1-1; the match to TRBD1 covers 10 bases. The CDR3 extends over 15 amino acids. Germline V gene data show CDR1 as SGHRS and CDR2 as YFSETQ. Germline trimming cut 6 bases from V and 4 bases from J; bases unmatched to any gene: 9. The CDR3 DNA follows: TGCGCCAGCACCTTAGGCAGGACAGGGGGCACTGAAGCTTTCTTT. This codes for CASTLGRTGGTEAFF.

The chain is built from TRBV5-4 and TRBJ1-1; a weak D match, TRBD1 (5 bases). With 0 bases removed from V and 10 bases from J, the gap between germline ends came to 16 bases. This CDR3 has 14 residues. Looked up from germline, CDR1 is SGHNT and CDR2 is YYREEE (reference sequence). The CDR3 region has the DNA TGTGCCAGCAGCTTGGATAACAGGAAGGTGGTAGCTTTCTTT. Protein product: CASSLDNRKVVAFF.

A remark on this clone: A single base is all that separates this from a far larger clone, so a read error is likely. V usage is TRBV4-2 and J usage is TRBJ2-7; a weak D match, TRBD2 (6 bases). The V gene's germline CDR1 is LGHNA and CDR2 YNFKEQ. The CDR3 length is 13 residues. Trimming pared 3 bases from V and 6 bases from J, leaving 12 bases between. CDR3 DNA: TGTGCCAGCAGCCATTCCGGGGAGGCCGAGCAGTACTTC. Its translation is CASSHSGEAEQYF.

The chain joins TRBV6-1 to TRBJ2-7; a possible D gene is TRBD1 (6 bases). CDR3 length: 15 residues. CDR1 and CDR2 from the germline V gene are MNHNS and SASEGT. Between the trimmed V and J ends, which lost 0 bases and 2 bases, there was a span of 11 bases. CDR3 nucleotides: TGTGCCAGCAGTGAAGCGACAGGAGTCGCCTACGAGCAGTACTTC. It encodes CASSEATGVAYEQYF.

The chain links TRBV6-5 to TRBJ2-2; D is tentatively TRBD1 or TRBD2 (5 bases each). Trimming took off 1 base at V and 6 bases at J, with 12 bases between the two ends. Germline lookup yields CDR1 MNHEY and CDR2 SVGAGI. The CDR3 contains 15 residues. This chain's CDR3 is CASSYYPGTPGELFF. CDR3 DNA: TGTGCCAGCAGTTACTACCCCGGGACCCCCGGGGAGCTGTTTTTT.

CDR3 sequence reads: CASSLASGSGTEAFF. The CDR3 bases are TGCGCCAGCAGCTTGGCTTCAGGGTCTGGGACTGAAGCTTTCTTT. V and J are TRBV5-1 and TRBJ1-1; D perhaps matches TRBD1 (5 bases). The CDR3 is made up of 15 amino acids. Germline CDR1 reads SGHRS; CDR2 reads YFSETQ. The V end lost 0 bases, the J end lost 5 bases, and 14 bases lay between the germline ends.

The chain has TRBV10-3 and TRBJ2-1; TRBD2 agrees at 11 bases. Losses at the gene ends were 5 bases for V and 8 bases for J; bases not matched to a gene: 8. Germline V gene data show CDR1 as ENHRY and CDR2 as SYGVKD. The CDR3 contains 15 residues. CDR3 DNA sequence: TGTGCCATCAGTACTCCTAGCGGGGGGTCCGATGAGCAGTTCTTC. Protein: CAISTPSGGSDEQFF.

This chain links TRBV7-9 with TRBJ2-1; possible D gene TRBD1, 6 bases. Germline lookup yields CDR1 SEHNR and CDR2 FQNEAQ (reference sequence). Trimming shortened V by 6 bases and J by 3 bases, and 15 bases separated the two germline ends. CDR3 length: 15 amino acids. CDR3 in amino acids: CASSPRTAHYNEQFF. The CDR3 bases are TGTGCCAGCAGTCCAAGGACAGCCCACTACAATGAGCAGTTCTTC. Full variable domain (remainder filled in from reference TRBV7-9 and TRBJ2-1): DTGVSQNPRHKITKRGQNVTFRCDPISEHNRLYWYRQTLGQGPEFLTYFQNEAQLEKSRLLSDRFSAERPKGSFSTLEIQRTEQGDSAMYLCASSPRTAHYNEQFFGPGTRLTVL.

The chain employs TRBV5-5 and TRBJ1-6; 7 nucleotides match TRBD1. The CDR3 loop spans 17 amino acids. Losses at the gene ends were 3 bases for V and 5 bases for J; bases not matched to a gene: 11. From germline, CDR1 is SGHKS and CDR2 YYEKEE (reference sequence). The CDR3 DNA reads TGTGCCAGCAGCTACACCCGGGACAGCAAAAATAATTCACCCCTCCACTTT. It is translated as CASSYTRDSKNNSPLHF.

The chain is built from TRBV9 and TRBJ1-1; D uncertain. Germline lookup yields CDR1 SGDLS and CDR2 YYNGEE. CDR3 size: 11 residues. Trimming cost V 6 bases and J 2 bases, with 5 bases left between them. The CDR3 region is CASTPNTEAFF. CDR3 in DNA: TGTGCCAGCACTCCTAACACTGAAGCTTTCTTT.

The chain links TRBV7-3 to TRBJ2-6, with D perhaps matching TRBD1 (6 bases). The germline gives CDR1 SGHTA, CDR2 FQGTGA. The CDR3 is made up of 15 amino acids. V was shortened by 9 bases and J by 0 bases, with 12 bases between the two germline ends. CDR3 nucleotide sequence: TGTGCCAGTTACAGGGATAGCTCTGGGGCCAACGTCCTGACTTTC. Amino acids: CASYRDSSGANVLTF.

The V call is TRBV29-1, the J call TRBJ2-2; 10 bases are shared with TRBD1. The CDR3 contains 12 residues. Germline V gene data show CDR1 as SQVTM and CDR2 as ANQGSEA. The junction had 2 bases not matched to a gene; V was cut back by 7 bases and J by 6 bases. CDR3 sequence reads: CSATGGSGELFF. The CDR3 nucleotides read TGCAGCGCGACAGGGGGCTCCGGGGAGCTGTTTTTT.

The chain carries TRBV6-6 and TRBJ1-2; no firm D call. The V end was cut by 6 bases, the J end by 8 bases, with 16 bases between. Germline V lookup: CDR1 MNHNY, CDR2 SVGAGI (reference sequence). The CDR3 consists of 13 residues. CDR3 in amino acids: CASSDKGFEGYTF. The CDR3 DNA sequence: TGTGCCAGCAGCGACAAAGGTTTCGAGGGCTACACCTTC.

The rearrangement uses TRBV7-3 and TRBJ1-2; D unclear. This CDR3 region has 13 residues. The germline CDR1 and CDR2 sequences are SGHTA and FQGTGA. Trimming stripped 5 bases from V and 6 bases from J, with 13 bases between. CDR3 DNA: TGTGCCAGCAGCCACCCAGGCGGCGATGGCTACACCTTC. Translating it yields CASSHPGGDGYTF.

The V call is TRBV5-1, the J call TRBJ1-2; 11 nucleotides line up with TRBD1. The CDR3 is made up of 14 amino acids. The ends lost 4 bases at V and 5 bases at J; junction bases unmatched: 4. Per the germline V gene, CDR1 is SGHRS and CDR2 is YFSETQ. DNA for the CDR3: TGCGCCAGCAGCCACGGACAGGGGGCTTATGGCTACACCTTC. Amino acid sequence: CASSHGQGAYGYTF.

The rearrangement uses TRBV7-9 and TRBJ2-3; D unclear. V dropped 2 bases and J dropped 0 bases, with 6 bases sitting between them. CDR3 length: 14 residues. Germline V lookup: CDR1 SEHNR, CDR2 FQNEAQ (reference sequence). CDR3 protein: CASSLSLSTDTQYF. CDR3 DNA sequence: TGTGCCAGCAGCTTATCCCTAAGCACAGATACGCAGTATTTT.

The chain joins TRBV7-3 to TRBJ2-5, with D unresolved. The V end lost 3 bases, the J end lost 3 bases, and 8 bases lay between the germline ends. The CDR3 totals 13 residues. CDR1 is SGHTA and CDR2 is FQGTGA in the germline V gene. In nucleotides, the CDR3 is TGTGCCAGCAGCTTTCGAGGAGAAGAGACCCAGTACTTC. It is translated as CASSFRGEETQYF.

This chain links TRBV6-1 with TRBJ2-1; maybe TRBD1 (5 bases). CDR3 length: 13 residues. Trimming shortened V by 4 bases and J by 7 bases, and 11 bases separated the two germline ends. CDR1 is MNHNS and CDR2 is SASEGT in the germline V gene. For the CDR3, the DNA is TGTGCCAGCAGTGGCATACAGGCAAATGAGCAGTTCTTC. This gives the protein CASSGIQANEQFF.

The chain combines TRBV9 with TRBJ1-5; D gene ambiguous. CDR1 is SGDLS, CDR2 YYNGEE, per germline. This CDR3 spans 13 amino acids. V lost 0 bases and J 4 bases, leaving 5 bases between the germline ends. The CDR3: CASSVAWNQPQHF. In DNA form, the CDR3 reads TGTGCCAGCAGCGTAGCTTGGAATCAGCCCCAGCATTTT.